One and the same sample provided the 9 T cell receptor beta chains below, sequenced in a study of early stage breast cancer tumors. Repertoires were generated with immunoSEQ multiplex PCR, while TCRdb's copy carries only in-frame clones and drops some. The table has around 31,000 clones, around 67% seen once; the top ten hold about a tenth. What was sequenced was breast tumor tissue. These receptors were collected from a person aged 25 to 40 with breast cancer.

The V and J genes are TRBV5-1 and TRBJ1-1, with D possibly TRBD1 on 6 matching bases. From germline, CDR1 is SGHRS and CDR2 YFSETQ. The CDR3 sequence is 13 residues long. Trimming took off 2 bases at V and 4 bases at J, with 9 bases between the two ends. The CDR3 protein is CASSLQGGTEAFF. CDR3 nucleotides: TGCGCCAGCAGCTTACAGGGTGGCACTGAAGCTTTCTTT.

Only a few counts were recorded for this clone. This sequence joins TRBV6-6 and TRBJ1-2; 8 positions match TRBD1. Trimming cost V 4 bases and J 6 bases; bases outside gene matches: 10. Germline-derived CDR1 and CDR2 are MNHNY and SVGAGI (reference sequence). The CDR3 loop spans 15 amino acids. The CDR3 DNA reads TGTGCCAGCAGTTTTTGGACAGGGAGCGTTAATGGCTACACCTTC. This translates into CASSFWTGSVNGYTF.

This clone was counted between two and nine times. This sequence joins TRBV4-1 and TRBJ2-6, with 10 bases lining up with TRBD2. The CDR3 sequence is 21 residues long. Germline V gene lookup returns CDR1 MGHRA and CDR2 YSYEKL. After removal of 0 bases from V and 0 bases from J, the junction contained 11 bases not matched to a gene. The CDR3 region is CASSQDWRRLAGLSGANVLTF. Written as DNA, the CDR3 is TGCGCCAGCAGCCAAGACTGGCGTCGACTAGCGGGTCTCTCTGGGGCCAACGTCCTGACTTTC.

This clone was detected only a few times. J is TRBJ1-2 and V is TRBV20-1; the D is unclear. In germline, CDR1 is DFQATT, CDR2 SNEGSKA (reference sequence). Trimming pared 3 bases from V and 6 bases from J, leaving 5 bases between. The CDR3 has 10 amino acids. The CDR3: CSASPNGYTF. CDR3 sequence (DNA): TGCAGTGCTAGCCCGAATGGCTACACCTTC.

Relative to its sample, this clone is medium-sized. The chain couples TRBV27 to TRBJ1-5; possible D gene TRBD1, 5 bases. V lost 6 bases to trimming and J lost 4 bases, with 16 bases between them. Germline CDR1 MNHEY, CDR2 SMNVEV (reference sequence). This CDR3 comprises 15 residues. CDR3 in DNA: TGTGCCAGCAGCTGGGACGGAGGTTTAAATCAGCCCCAGCATTTT. The encoded protein is CASSWDGGLNQPQHF.

This chain links TRBV7-3 with TRBJ2-1; TRBD1 or TRBD2 may be the D gene (5 bases each). Trimming cost V 5 bases and J 5 bases, with 22 bases left between them. Per germline, CDR1 SGHTA and CDR2 FQGTGA. The CDR3 loop spans 17 amino acids. Written as DNA, the CDR3 is TGTGCCAGCAGCCCCATGGGACGACGGGTCCCTCACAATGAGCAGTTCTTC. Translation gives CASSPMGRRVPHNEQFF.

This chain joins TRBV6-6 and TRBJ2-1, with D possibly TRBD2 on 7 matching bases. V was clipped by 8 bases and J by 0 bases, with 17 bases between them. The CDR3 is made up of 16 amino acids. Germline V gene lookup returns CDR1 MNHNY and CDR2 SVGAGI (reference sequence). CDR3 loop: CASGRGAGVSYNEQFF. The CDR3 DNA is TGTGCCAGCGGCCGGGGGGCGGGGGTCTCCTACAATGAGCAGTTCTTC.

V and J are TRBV5-4 and TRBJ2-7; 14 bases are a match to TRBD2. The CDR3 contains 15 residues. With V trimmed by 4 bases and J by 7 bases, 7 bases remained unmatched. Germline CDR1 reads SGHNT; CDR2 reads YYREEE (reference sequence). The CDR3 sequence: CASSRLAGGPGEQYF. CDR3 DNA sequence: TGTGCCAGCAGCCGACTAGCGGGAGGGCCGGGAGAGCAGTACTTC.

The gene calls are TRBV5-1 and TRBJ2-5; D is unclear. This CDR3 comprises 14 residues. Trimming removed 6 bases from V and 2 bases from J, with 14 bases in between. Per germline, CDR1 SGHRS and CDR2 YFSETQ. The CDR3 sequence is CASTIGVMQETQYF. The CDR3 DNA reads TGCGCCAGCACCATTGGGGTAATGCAAGAGACCCAGTACTTC.